This passage covers 9 T cell receptor beta chains from one sample sequenced in a study of T cell responses to AZD1222 COVID-19 vaccine. Measured with immunoSEQ multiplex PCR; TCRdb has only the in-frame clones, and not every one. Of around 110,000 clones in the sample, 87% were seen once. The starting material was peripheral blood, obtained 28 days after the second AZD1222 dose. These receptor sequences come from an adult who received the AZD1222 COVID-19 vaccine.

The rearrangement joins TRBV6-2 or TRBV6-3 to TRBJ2-2; D remains unclear. Looked up from germline, CDR1 is MNHEY and CDR2 is SVGEGT. V shed 2 bases and J shed 6 bases, with 7 bases lying between them. The CDR3 has 13 residues. As DNA, the CDR3 is TGTGCCAGCAGTTACGCCGCAGCCGGGGAGCTGTTTTTT. Protein sequence: CASSYAAAGELFF.

Note on this clone: An end of the junction does not agree with germline; a read error may underlie this. The V and J genes are TRBV6-5 and TRBJ2-1; 8 nucleotides agree with TRBD2. CDR1 and CDR2 (germline): MNHEY, SVGAGI. The CDR3 extends over 14 amino acids. The CDR3 here is CASSYSSSRGGFIF. The CDR3 nucleotides are TGTGCCAGCAGTTACTCGTCGTCCCGGGGGGGCTTTATCTTC.

V is TRBV3-1 (or the pseudogene TRBV3-2) and J is TRBJ1-4; 7 bases line up with TRBD1. Germline values: CDR1 LGHDT, CDR2 YNNKEL (reference sequence). V was clipped by 3 bases and J by 0 bases; unmatched bases: 1. The CDR3 has 15 residues. The CDR3 coding sequence is TGTGCCAGCAGCCATGACAGGGCAACTAATGAAAAACTGTTTTTT. It yields the protein CASSHDRATNEKLFF.

The J gene is TRBJ2-2, the V gene TRBV7-9; no firm D call. V lost 5 bases and J lost 2, with 15 bases in between. The CDR3 extends over 16 amino acids. Germline V gene sequence: CDR1 SEHNR, CDR2 FQNEAQ (reference sequence). The CDR3 loop reads CASSPREGDNTGELFF. CDR3 bases: TGTGCCAGCAGCCCCCGTGAAGGAGACAACACCGGGGAGCTGTTTTTT.

The chain is built from TRBV2 and TRBJ2-7, with a possible D match to TRBD1 (5 bases). Trimming cost V 3 bases and J 6 bases, with 12 bases left between them. The CDR3 has 13 amino acids. Germline CDR1 reads SNHLY; CDR2 reads FYNNEI. The CDR3 DNA reads as TGTGCCAGCAGTGACAGGGTTCTTTTCGAGCAGTACTTC. Its translation: CASSDRVLFEQYF.

This clone was detected only once. V and J are TRBV28 and TRBJ1-5; tentative D call: TRBD1 (5 bases). Trimming stripped 8 bases from V and 3 bases from J, with 14 bases between. This CDR3 is 14 amino acids long. Germline values: CDR1 MDHEN, CDR2 SYDVKM. CDR3 residues: CASRLDSYNQPQHF. CDR3 coding DNA: TGTGCCAGCCGCCTCGACAGCTACAATCAGCCCCAGCATTTT.

The chain joins TRBV6-5 to TRBJ1-6, with 7 bases aligning to TRBD1. Trimming took 2 bases from V and 10 from J; bases not matched to a gene: 5. CDR1 and CDR2 from the germline V gene are MNHEY and SVGAGI. The CDR3 length is 14 residues. The CDR3 nucleotides are TGTGCCAGCAGTTACGGGGACAGCGGGTCACCCCTCCACTTT. Protein: CASSYGDSGSPLHF.

The V call is TRBV19, the J call TRBJ1-5, with D uncertain. Trimming stripped 8 bases from V and 0 bases from J, with 17 bases between. Germline values: CDR1 LNHDA, CDR2 SQIVND (reference sequence). The CDR3 contains 16 residues. The CDR3, as DNA: TGTGCCAGTTCAACTCTGGGAGGGCTTAGCAATCAGCCCCAGCATTTT. Translated, it gives CASSTLGGLSNQPQHF.

The chain links TRBV3-1 (or the pseudogene TRBV3-2) to TRBJ1-2, with TRBD1 as a possible D gene (6 bases). The CDR3 sequence is 14 residues long. The V end lost 3 bases, the J end lost 4 bases, and 12 bases lay between the germline ends. Per the germline V gene, CDR1 is LGHDT and CDR2 is YNNKEL (reference sequence). The chain's CDR3 is CASSQRRGSYGYTF. In DNA form, the CDR3 reads TGTGCCAGCAGCCAGCGCAGGGGAAGCTATGGCTACACCTTC.